This is a list of T cell receptor beta chains from one sample in a study of T-cell reconstitution after alpha-beta-depleted transplantation in children. Using its own MiXCR run on the PCR reads, TCRdb lists one record per CDR3 protein. This repertoire shows some 600,000 distinct CDR3 sequences, over 10% found once; its top ten account for approximately 2%. The starting material was PBMCs, mostly from graft donor cells, obtained 360 days after TCRalphabeta/CD19-depleted stem cell transplant. The receptors come from a male patient aged 10 to 17 who had a stem cell transplant for acute myeloid leukemia, so the T cells may come from the graft donor. The CDR3 runs from the conserved cysteine through the conserved F or W. D genes are given only for firm matches. Some rows have no size entry. The others give once, few or many, or a class for an expanded clone.

clone size: .; J gene: TRBJ2-3; D gene: .; V gene: TRBV9; CDR3 DNA: TGTGCCAGCAGCGTACAGGGGTATGCCACAGATACGCAGTATTTT; CDR3 protein: CASSVQGYATDTQYF
clone size: few; J gene: TRBJ2-2; D gene: .; V gene: TRBV15; CDR3 DNA: TGTGCCACCAGTCTTGAACTTACCGGGGAGCTGTTTTTT; CDR3 protein: CATSLELTGELFF
clone size: .; J gene: TRBJ2-7; D gene: .; V gene: TRBV27; CDR3 DNA: TGTGCCAGCAGTTTAGCGGACAACACTTACTTC; CDR3 protein: CASSLADNTYF
clone size: .; J gene: TRBJ2-3; D gene: .; V gene: TRBV7-3; CDR3 DNA: TGTGCCAGCAGCTCGGACCCTTCAGCGAGAACGCAGTATTTT; CDR3 protein: CASSSDPSARTQYF
clone size: .; J gene: TRBJ2-7; D gene: TRBD2; V gene: TRBV5-6; CDR3 DNA: TGTGCCAGCAGCCAGACTAGCGGGAGGGCTCGCTACGAGCAGTACTTC; CDR3 protein: CASSQTSGRARYEQYF
clone size: few; J gene: TRBJ2-2; D gene: TRBD2; V gene: TRBV7-3; CDR3 DNA: TGTGCCAGCTCGCGGGAGATAGTAACCGGGGAGCTGTTTTTT; CDR3 protein: CASSREIVTGELFF
clone size: few; J gene: TRBJ2-3; D gene: TRBD2; V gene: TRBV28; CDR3 DNA: TGTGCCAGCAGTTTGAGACTAGCGGGGCCGAATGGAGATACGCAGTATTTT; CDR3 protein: CASSLRLAGPNGDTQYF
clone size: .; J gene: TRBJ1-2; D gene: .; V gene: TRBV28; CDR3 DNA: TGTGCCAGCAGAGTCTTATTAGGGACTAACTATGGCTACACCTTC; CDR3 protein: CASRVLLGTNYGYTF
clone size: many; J gene: TRBJ2-1; D gene: .; V gene: TRBV29-1; CDR3 DNA: TGCAGCCCTCGGGAGCTCTCCTACAATGAGCAGTTCTTC; CDR3 protein: CSPRELSYNEQFF
clone size: few; J gene: TRBJ2-1; D gene: TRBD2; V gene: TRBV12-3/TRBV12-4; CDR3 DNA: TGTGCCAGCAGACATAGCGGGAACTACAATGAGCAGTTCTTC; CDR3 protein: CASRHSGNYNEQFF
clone size: few; J gene: TRBJ2-7; D gene: .; V gene: TRBV7-3; CDR3 DNA: TGTGCCAGCAGCCCGGGGATTCTCTACGAGCAGTACTTC; CDR3 protein: CASSPGILYEQYF
clone size: .; J gene: TRBJ2-7; D gene: .; V gene: TRBV20-1; CDR3 DNA: TGCAGTGCTGGGCAAGGCGGAATGGACGAGCAGTACTTC; CDR3 protein: CSAGQGGMDEQYF
clone size: many; J gene: TRBJ2-4; D gene: .; V gene: TRBV28; CDR3 DNA: TGTGCCAGCAGTTTTGGACAGCTCAAAAACATTCAGTACTTC; CDR3 protein: CASSFGQLKNIQYF
clone size: few; J gene: TRBJ2-1; D gene: TRBD2; V gene: TRBV7-8; CDR3 DNA: TGTGCCAGCAGCCCACTACTAGCGGGAGGGCTTCACACCCCCAATGAGCAGTTCTTC; CDR3 protein: CASSPLLAGGLHTPNEQFF
clone size: many; J gene: TRBJ2-1; D gene: .; V gene: TRBV21-1; CDR3 DNA: TGTGCCAGCAGCAAGGGACAGGGATCCTACAATGAGCAGTTCTTC; CDR3 protein: CASSKGQGSYNEQFF
clone size: many; J gene: TRBJ1-5; D gene: .; V gene: TRBV20-1; CDR3 DNA: TGCAGTGCTGAGGGCGCATATAGCAATCAGCCCCAGCATTTT; CDR3 protein: CSAEGAYSNQPQHF
clone size: many; J gene: TRBJ2-1; D gene: TRBD2; V gene: TRBV10-3; CDR3 DNA: TGTGCCATCAGGGCGACTAGCGGGAACAATGAGCAGTTCTTC; CDR3 protein: CAIRATSGNNEQFF
clone size: .; J gene: TRBJ1-2; D gene: TRBD1; V gene: TRBV11-2; CDR3 DNA: TGTGCCAGCAGCCCCCTTTCAGGGGGCGCAAATGGCTACACCTTC; CDR3 protein: CASSPLSGGANGYTF
clone size: .; J gene: TRBJ2-5; D gene: .; V gene: TRBV28; CDR3 DNA: TGTGCCAGCAGCCCCGGCCGAGGTGGAGAGACCCAGTACTTC; CDR3 protein: CASSPGRGGETQYF
clone size: few; J gene: TRBJ2-1; D gene: .; V gene: TRBV6-2/TRBV6-3; CDR3 DNA: TGTGCCAGCAGACCCGCCCCAAGGGACAATGAGCAGTTCTTC; CDR3 protein: CASRPAPRDNEQFF
clone size: .; J gene: TRBJ2-7; D gene: .; V gene: TRBV7-9; CDR3 DNA: TGTGCCAGCAGCTTAGTCGGGATCTCCTACGAGCAGTACTTC; CDR3 protein: CASSLVGISYEQYF
clone size: .; J gene: TRBJ2-7; D gene: .; V gene: TRBV28; CDR3 DNA: TGTGCCAGCAGTCACTCCGGGGGGGACAGGGCTTACGAGCAGTACTTC; CDR3 protein: CASSHSGGDRAYEQYF
clone size: many; J gene: TRBJ2-1; D gene: TRBD1; V gene: TRBV18; CDR3 DNA: TGTGCCAGCTCAGATGACAGGGAATGGAACAATGAGCAGTTCTTC; CDR3 protein: CASSDDREWNNEQFF
clone size: many; J gene: TRBJ2-5; D gene: .; V gene: TRBV28; CDR3 DNA: TGTGCCAGCAGCTCTATACAAGAGACCCAGTACTTC; CDR3 protein: CASSSIQETQYF
clone size: few; J gene: TRBJ1-2; D gene: .; V gene: TRBV27; CDR3 DNA: TGTGCCAGCAGTTTTTACCCGGACAGCACGGATGGCTACACCTTC; CDR3 protein: CASSFYPDSTDGYTF
clone size: .; J gene: TRBJ2-1; D gene: TRBD2; V gene: TRBV29-1; CDR3 DNA: TGCAGCGCCGACCTATTAGCGGGAGTTTCCTACAATGAGCAGTTCTTC; CDR3 protein: CSADLLAGVSYNEQFF
clone size: many; J gene: TRBJ2-1; D gene: .; V gene: TRBV27; CDR3 DNA: TGTGCCAGCAGTTTATGGGGGCGTGATGAGCAGTTCTTC; CDR3 protein: CASSLWGRDEQFF
clone size: few; J gene: TRBJ2-3; D gene: .; V gene: TRBV18; CDR3 DNA: TGTGCCAGCTCACTTCTGGTGGCAGGGGACACAGATACGCAGTATTTT; CDR3 protein: CASSLLVAGDTDTQYF
clone size: few; J gene: TRBJ2-7; D gene: TRBD1; V gene: TRBV4-3; CDR3 DNA: TGCGCCAGCAGCCAAGAAAGACAAAGGGGGCGGCGAGTATATATCTACGAGCAGTACTTC; CDR3 protein: CASSQERQRGRRVYIYEQYF